This T cell receptor (beta chain) was sequenced for a study of blood T cell repertoires in COVID-19. Germline CDR1 reads MNHEY; CDR2 reads SVGEGT. The length of the CDR3 is 14 residues. Trimming left V 2 bases short and J 5 bases short, with 12 bases between. Here immunoSEQ multiplex PCR was the method, and the copy in TCRdb shows in-frame clones only, minus some. The sample lists about 200,000 clones, 88% occurring once. This clonotype was obtained from a middle-aged man with active or convalescent COVID-19. The chain carries TRBV6-2 or TRBV6-3 and TRBJ1-1; D is perhaps TRBD1 (5 bases). The sample consisted of peripheral blood. The DNA for the CDR3 is TGTGCCAGCAGTTACGGAGGGGTATTGACTGAAGCTTTCTTT. Protein sequence: CASSYGGVLTEAFF.